Each of the 25 T cell receptor beta chains below was sequenced from the same sample in a study of blood T cell repertoires in COVID-19. The data were produced by immunoSEQ multiplex PCR, yet TCRdb's version contains in-frame clones alone and is incomplete. This sample has tens of thousands of clones, with approximately 80% found just once. Input material: peripheral blood. Receptors originate from a man in his 60s with acute or convalescent COVID-19.

The V and J genes are TRBV18 and TRBJ2-7; 8 bases match TRBD1. The CDR3 spans 15 residues. Germline CDR1 and CDR2: KGHSH and LQKENI. Trimming cost V 1 base and J 5 bases; bases outside gene matches: 7. The CDR3: CASSPRGAGGNEQYV. The CDR3 bases are TGTGCCAGCTCACCACGAGGGGCAGGGGGCAACGAGCAGTACGTC.

The chain uses TRBV3-1 (or the pseudogene TRBV3-2) and TRBJ2-5; D gene ambiguous. Germline V gives CDR1 LGHDT, CDR2 YNNKEL (reference sequence). The ends were cut back, 6 bases at V and 1 base at J, with 9 bases in the middle. CDR3 length: 13 amino acids. CDR3: CASRLFSQETQYF. The CDR3 DNA is TGTGCCAGCAGACTTTTCTCCCAAGAGACCCAGTACTTC.

The chain couples TRBV5-1 to TRBJ1-4; D is perhaps TRBD1 (6 bases). V gave up 6 bases and J gave up 0 bases, with 12 bases separating them. This CDR3 is 15 amino acids long. Germline V gives CDR1 SGHRS, CDR2 YFSETQ. The DNA of the CDR3 is TGCGCCAGCACAAAGGGGGACGCAACTAATGAAAAACTGTTTTTT. Translation gives CASTKGDATNEKLFF.

This clone appeared once. The rearrangement links TRBV10-3 to TRBJ1-5, with no clear D. There are 15 residues in the CDR3. The germline V and J ends were trimmed by 3 bases and 0 bases, with 9 bases remaining between them. Per germline, CDR1 ENHRY and CDR2 SYGVKD. The CDR3 DNA is TGTGCCATCAGTGAAGGCAGGTCTAGCAATCAGCCCCAGCATTTT. It translates to CAISEGRSSNQPQHF.

This clone showed up just a few times. The V and J genes are TRBV15 and TRBJ2-7; D ambiguous. Germline V gene data show CDR1 as LNHNV and CDR2 as YYDKDF (reference sequence). The V end was cut by 0 bases, the J end by 2 bases, with 29 bases between. The CDR3 is made up of 21 amino acids. The CDR3 spells CATSRDPNRQEDTVFPYEQYV. DNA of the CDR3: TGTGCCACCAGCAGAGATCCCAACAGACAAGAAGACACCGTCTTCCCCTACGAGCAGTACGTC.

The rearrangement joins TRBV3-1 (or the pseudogene TRBV3-2) to TRBJ2-1; perhaps TRBD1 as D (6 bases). V gave up 3 bases and J gave up 4 bases, with 16 bases separating them. This CDR3 spans 16 amino acids. Germline V gene sequence: CDR1 LGHDT, CDR2 YNNKEL (reference sequence). The CDR3 loop is CASSQRTGRSYNEQFF. The CDR3 coding sequence is TGTGCCAGCAGCCAGAGAACAGGGCGTTCATACAATGAGCAGTTCTTC.

The CDR3 bases are TGCGCCAGCAGTGAGTCGAGTACCTTC. Its translation is CASSESSTF. The rearrangement uses TRBV10-1 and TRBJ1-2; D not resolved. The germline CDR1 and CDR2 sequences are WNHNN and SYGVQD (reference sequence). This CDR3 has 9 residues. The V gene lost 0 bases and the J gene lost 14 bases, with 4 bases spanning the gap.

V gene TRBV5-4 combines with J gene TRBJ1-2, with 8 bases that match TRBD1. The CDR3 loop spans 14 amino acids. V lost 3 bases, J lost 2 bases, and 3 bases stayed unmatched. Germline V gene sequence: CDR1 SGHNT, CDR2 YYREEE (reference sequence). The CDR3 DNA sequence: TGTGCCAGCAGCTCCGGACAGGGCAACTATGGCTACACCTTC. Protein: CASSSGQGNYGYTF. Full variable domain (outside the CDR3, taken from reference TRBV5-4 and TRBJ1-2): ETGVTQSPTHLIKTRGQQVTLRCSSQSGHNTVSWYQQALGQGPQFIFQYYREEENGRGNFPPRFSGLQFPNYSSELNVNALELDDSALYLCASSSGQGNYGYTFGSGTRLTVV.

The chain combines TRBV2 with TRBJ2-1; TRBD2 might be the D (6 bases). V was clipped by 6 bases and J by 10 bases, with 16 bases between them. Germline CDR1 is SNHLY and CDR2 is FYNNEI. There are 13 residues in the CDR3. The CDR3 DNA reads as TGTGCCAGCAGGCGGGACTTAGCCGGGGAGCAGTTCTTC. Translation gives CASRRDLAGEQFF.

The V call is TRBV3-1 (or the pseudogene TRBV3-2), the J call TRBJ1-2; D remains unclear. V gave up 4 bases and J gave up 4 bases, with 10 bases separating them. Germline loops: CDR1 LGHDT, CDR2 YNNKEL (reference sequence). The CDR3 has 13 residues. The CDR3 here is CASSRLDTYGYTF. CDR3 bases: TGTGCCAGCAGCCGACTAGACACCTATGGCTACACCTTC.

This clone was detected only once. The chain is built from TRBV30 and TRBJ2-3; 8 positions match TRBD1. CDR1 and CDR2 from the germline V gene are GTSNPN and SVGIG (reference sequence). J was trimmed by 2 bases and V by 5 bases; bases with no gene match: 6. The CDR3 sequence is 14 residues long. The CDR3: CAWGTGFPTDTQYF. CDR3 in DNA: TGTGCCTGGGGGACAGGTTTTCCCACAGATACGCAGTATTTT.

This chain joins TRBV6-6 and TRBJ2-7; tentative D call: TRBD2 (5 bases). The CDR3 is 15 amino acids. Trimming cost V 3 bases and J 1 base, with 13 bases left between them. Germline V gives CDR1 MNHNY, CDR2 SVGAGI (reference sequence). CDR3 in amino acids: CASSYNGLPSYEQYV. As DNA, the CDR3 is TGTGCCAGCAGTTATAACGGACTTCCATCCTACGAGCAGTACGTC.

This chain uses TRBV5-8 with TRBJ1-6; the D is unclear. The V and J ends lost 0 bases and 5 bases respectively, with 6 bases between them. The CDR3 spans 14 residues. CDR1 and CDR2 (germline): SGHTS, YDEGEE. The CDR3 DNA is TGTGCCAGCAGCTTGGGACTTAATAATTCACCCCTCCACTTT. Translation gives CASSLGLNNSPLHF.

The genes are TRBV11-2 and TRBJ2-2; 8 bases map to TRBD1. Germline loops: CDR1 SGHAT, CDR2 FQNNGV. The J segment lost 7 bases and the V segment lost 1 base, leaving 8 bases of the junction unmatched. The CDR3 has 16 amino acids. The CDR3 sequence: CASSLVPGGKRGELFF. CDR3 DNA: TGTGCCAGCAGCTTAGTCCCAGGGGGCAAACGCGGGGAGCTGTTTTTT. Full variable domain (remainder filled in from reference TRBV11-2 and TRBJ2-2): EAGVAQSPRYKIIEKRQSVAFWCNPISGHATLYWYQQILGQGPKLLIQFQNNGVVDDSQLPKDRFSAERLKGVDSTLKIQPAKLEDSAVYLCASSLVPGGKRGELFFGEGSRLTVL.

The chain combines TRBV20-1 with TRBJ1-2, with D hard to call. The CDR3 consists of 12 residues. Trimming removed 3 bases from V and 5 bases from J, with 10 bases in between. The germline CDR1 and CDR2 sequences are DFQATT and SNEGSKA (reference sequence). CDR3 bases: TGCAGTGCTAGTGACATAGCTTATGGCTACACCTTC. Protein sequence: CSASDIAYGYTF.

The chain uses TRBV5-1 and TRBJ1-2; possible D gene TRBD1, 6 bases. Trimming pared 0 bases from V and 8 bases from J, leaving 17 bases between. This CDR3 region has 15 residues. In germline, CDR1 is SGHRS, CDR2 YFSETQ. CDR3 nucleotides: TGCGCCAGCAGCTTGGATTCCCAACAGGGCTCGGGCTACACCTTC. The encoded protein is CASSLDSQQGSGYTF.

To note about this clone: Additional DNA sequences in this sample encode the identical CDR3. The chain links TRBV12-3 or TRBV12-4 to TRBJ1-6; no definite D call. The V gene lost 1 base and the J gene lost 13 bases, with 5 bases spanning the gap. This CDR3 contains 11 residues. DNA for the CDR3: TGTGCCAGCAGTTTAGGGCAGCCCCTCCACTTT. Its translation is CASSLGQPLHF.

The chain couples TRBV5-1 to TRBJ2-2; the match to TRBD2 covers 9 bases. Germline loops: CDR1 SGHRS, CDR2 YFSETQ. This CDR3 has 16 residues. With V trimmed by 4 bases and J by 2 bases, 6 bases remained unmatched. Here the CDR3 reads CASSPGLAKNTGELFF. CDR3 coding DNA: TGCGCCAGCAGCCCCGGACTAGCGAAAAACACCGGGGAGCTGTTTTTT.

This sequence joins TRBV5-1 and TRBJ1-6; D is perhaps TRBD1 (5 bases). Looked up from germline, CDR1 is SGHRS and CDR2 is YFSETQ. CDR3 length: 15 amino acids. Between the trimmed V and J ends, which lost 0 bases and 4 bases, there was a span of 8 bases. Here the CDR3 DNA reads TGCGCCAGCAGCTTGGGACAGCCGTATAATTCACCCCTCCACTTT. Translated, it gives CASSLGQPYNSPLHF.

V is TRBV6-2 or TRBV6-3 and J is TRBJ2-7; D gene unclear. Germline V CDR1 and CDR2: MNHEY, SVGEGT. CDR3 length: 13 residues. V lost 5 bases and J lost 4, with 12 bases in between. CDR3 in DNA: TGTGCCAGCAGTCCCCCACCTAAATACGAGCAGTACTTC. The encoded protein is CASSPPPKYEQYF.

The rearrangement joins TRBV7-7 to TRBJ2-1; 10 nucleotides line up with TRBD1. Unmatched junction bases numbered 4, after V lost 5 bases and J lost 6 bases. Germline CDR1 and CDR2: SSHAT and FNYEAQ (reference sequence). The length of the CDR3 is 14 residues. Written as DNA, the CDR3 is TGTGCCAGCAGCACGGACAGGGGGGCCAATGAGCAGTTCTTC. Translated, it gives CASSTDRGANEQFF.

V usage is TRBV15 and J usage is TRBJ2-5; TRBD2 is a possible D gene (7 bases). Looked up from germline, CDR1 is LNHNV and CDR2 is YYDKDF (reference sequence). The length of the CDR3 is 15 residues. V shed 0 bases and J shed 4 bases, with 12 bases lying between them. CDR3 DNA sequence: TGTGCCACCAGCAGAGAGCCCGGGGGGCGAGAGACCCAGTACTTC. It encodes CATSREPGGRETQYF.

The chain has TRBV4-3 and TRBJ1-5; the D gene is possibly TRBD1 (6 bases). The V gene's germline CDR1 is LGHNA and CDR2 YSLEER. Trimming took off 0 bases at V and 2 bases at J, with 8 bases between the two ends. The CDR3 contains 15 residues. Here the CDR3 DNA reads TGCGCCAGCAGCCAAGACGAGGGGGGCAATCAGCCCCAGCATTTT. Its translation: CASSQDEGGNQPQHF.

This clone came up once. DNA for the CDR3: TGTGCCACCAGTGAGGGGACAGGGGCTGGCTACACCTTC. As protein: CATSEGTGAGYTF. The chain carries TRBV24-1 and TRBJ1-2; TRBD1 matches 10 bases. The CDR3 runs to 13 residues. The V gene's germline CDR1 is KGHDR and CDR2 SFDVKD. The V segment lost 4 bases and the J segment 7 bases; nucleotides outside the gene matches: 2.

The chain has TRBV2 and TRBJ1-4; D is ambiguous. Germline V CDR1 and CDR2: SNHLY, FYNNEI. The V gene lost 7 bases and the J gene lost 3 bases, with 21 bases spanning the gap. This CDR3 spans 17 amino acids. In DNA form, the CDR3 reads TGTGCCAGCAACTACCCAAAGGGAGGGATCGCTAATGAAAAACTGTTTTTT. Its protein is CASNYPKGGIANEKLFF.